The sequence of this T cell receptor beta chain was determined in a study of cytomegalovirus exposure and HLA in healthy donors. Study outcomes and limitations: A prior analysis recorded that most TCR beta V segments were productive about 87% or about 30% of the time. CMV serostatus alone was available as immune exposure information.

Though probably carrying unrecorded immune exposures, donors were nominally healthy at sampling. A multiplex PCR was run with 60 Vbeta primers and 13 Jbeta primers. Measured with immunoSEQ multiplex PCR; TCRdb has only the in-frame clones, and not every one. The sample lists roughly 200,000 clones, about 80% occurring once. The CDR3 has 16 residues. Germline V CDR1 and CDR2: MNHNY, SVGAGI (reference sequence). Trimming took off 1 base at V and 1 base at J, with 12 bases between the two ends. About this clone itself: Its antigen is not known.

The clonotype was recovered from a man between 40 and 49 years old in good health and CMV-seropositive. The V call is TRBV6-6, the J call TRBJ2-3; D is perhaps TRBD2 (6 bases). Sequenced material: PBMCs. The CDR3 region has the DNA TGTGCCAGCAGTTACTTAGCGGACGGAGGCACAGATACGCAGTATTTT. This sequence encodes CASSYLADGGTDTQYF.